This T cell receptor beta chain was obtained from a study of blood T cell repertoires in COVID-19. Study-wide background: Spain, Italy and the United States supplied samples that represented acute and convalescent COVID-19. Sources were T cells, B-cell-depleted T cells, or PBMCs; the material itself was cDNA or gDNA.

The V end lost 0 bases, the J end lost 14 bases, and 16 bases lay between the germline ends. The CDR3 runs to 13 residues. Germline CDR1 and CDR2: SGHDT and YYEEEE. A Seattle source enrolled patients during active infection and followed them longitudinally. Original analysis: Reference gene primer amplification gave nucleated cell count estimates. Generated by immunoSEQ multiplex PCR, the TCRdb table keeps only in-frame clones and is missing some. D and trimming come from the DNA, and the V and J calls and clone size come from that table. The data show under 250,000 clones, with roughly four fifths seen just once and approximately 5.6% held by the top ten.

The sequenced sample consisted of peripheral blood. The sequence came from a woman aged 70-85 years with COVID-19, enrolled during active disease. The rearrangement uses TRBV5-6 and TRBJ2-3; no reliable D call. This CDR3 reads CASSLEYASYGYF. The CDR3 DNA reads as TGTGCCAGCAGCTTGGAATATGCCTCTTACGGGTATTTT.